This T cell receptor (beta chain) was obtained from a study of blood T cell repertoires in COVID-19 (TCRdb year 2020). Regarding the complete study: Samples covering the acute and convalescent phases of COVID-19 were provided by collaborators in the United States, Italy and Spain. The material from the prospective study consisted of cDNA or gDNA derived from T cells, B-cell-depleted T cells, or PBMCs. Deeply sampled blood TCRbeta repertoires from subjects exposed to, actively infected with, or recovered from COVID-19 were included in the dataset. A freely available public database, intended as a resource for researchers studying the immune response to SARS-CoV-2, is where the repertoires were released. Samples came from the ongoing ImmuneRACE study (first 160 participants) plus 1,254 subjects from 6 global collaborators. Nearly every sample came with metadata listing a de-identified subject ID, COVID-19 status, age in years and sex. Where available, HLA class I and class II types were taken from metadata supplied by the sample provider and were not determined by assay-based typing. Study-wide findings and limitations: How much clinical and demographic metadata was included differed by source and by participant, and the metadata was provided uncurated.

Whole blood was collected in K2EDTA tubes by collaborating institutions according to the institutions' own protocols. For TCRbeta analysis, collaborators shipped samples in one of three forms: frozen whole blood, isolated PBMCs, or DNA extracted from either of those sample types. V loses 7 bases of germline sequence and J loses 6 bases, and the interval between the two ends is 21 bases. CDR3 length: 15 amino acids, cysteine to phenylalanine. Of all the DNA, just the CDR3 is kept, 45 bases in frame from base 1. The germline V gene (reference sequence) supplies CDR1 LNHDA and CDR2 SQIVND. This clone was recorded only once. Its antigen is currently not known. No clone much larger than this one lies a single base away; base qualities are absent. TCRbeta CDR3 regions were amplified from genomic DNA by means of the immunoSEQ Assay, a bias-controlled multiplex PCR. In the paper's pipeline: Nucleated cell counts per sample were estimated from amplification of reference gene primers within the assay. To quantify the absolute abundance of each unique TCRbeta CDR3 rearrangement, sequence reads were collapsed and filtered. For each sample, productive Simpson clonality was calculated by taking the square root of Simpson's diversity index across productive rearrangements. TCRdb holds this immuneACCESS table with in-frame rearrangements only. Some clones are missing; in checked studies, unresolved V genes explain under half, and the rest has no known cause. V, J and clone size derive from that table, while D and trimming were established from the DNA sequence. The sample table contains hundreds of thousands of clones; only one count was recorded for about 89% of them. The top ten clonotypes cover 1% to 1.5% of the sample.

The sequence was obtained from a man in his forties or fifties with acute or convalescent COVID-19. Sequencing was carried out using peripheral blood. The sequence joins TRBV19 to TRBJ1-1; TRBD1 is a weak D gene call, 5 bases matching. The CDR3 here reads CASIQPGGGSPEAFF. The DNA sequence is given as TGTGCCAGTATCCAGCCGGGGGGGGGAAGTCCTGAAGCTTTCTTT.